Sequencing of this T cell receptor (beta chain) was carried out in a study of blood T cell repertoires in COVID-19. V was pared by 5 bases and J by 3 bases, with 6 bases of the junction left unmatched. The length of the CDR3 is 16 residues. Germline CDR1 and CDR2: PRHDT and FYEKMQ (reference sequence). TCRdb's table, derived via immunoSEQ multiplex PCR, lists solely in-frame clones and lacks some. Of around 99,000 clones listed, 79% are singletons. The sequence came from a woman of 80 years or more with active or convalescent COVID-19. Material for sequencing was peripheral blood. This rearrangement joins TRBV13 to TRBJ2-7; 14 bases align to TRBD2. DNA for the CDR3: TGTGCCAGCAGCGGGGGGACTAGCGGGAGCGGCTACGAGCAGTACTTC. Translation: CASSGGTSGSGYEQYF.